One TCR beta chain is described in this entry. During active infection, Seattle patients enrolled and were then monitored through disease. This record comes from a study of blood T cell repertoires in COVID-19. Across the whole study: Collection of acute and convalescent COVID-19 samples took place in the United States, Italy and Spain. PBMCs, B-cell-depleted T cells, or T cells provided the cDNA or gDNA that made up the material.

The authors' processing: From reference gene primer amplification, estimates of nucleated cell counts were derived. The method was immunoSEQ multiplex PCR; TCRdb's version includes in-frame clones alone and lacks a portion of them. Clone size and V and J calls were adopted from that table, with D and trimming inferred from the DNA. Among around 270,000 clones listed, approximately 92% were seen once. Sequences were obtained from peripheral blood. This receptor was taken from a person under 35 with COVID-19, enrolled during active disease.

Written as DNA, the CDR3 is TGTGCCAGCAGTAAGGGACACCTAACTAGCGCGGCCGGGGAGCTGTTTTTT. Amino acid sequence: CASSKGHLTSAAGELFF. This chain joins TRBV7-9 and TRBJ2-2; a possible D gene is TRBD2 (7 bases). Deletions cut 6 bases from V and 6 bases from J, with 23 bases between. Germline V gene lookup returns CDR1 SEHNR and CDR2 FQNEAQ (reference sequence). The CDR3 consists of 17 residues.